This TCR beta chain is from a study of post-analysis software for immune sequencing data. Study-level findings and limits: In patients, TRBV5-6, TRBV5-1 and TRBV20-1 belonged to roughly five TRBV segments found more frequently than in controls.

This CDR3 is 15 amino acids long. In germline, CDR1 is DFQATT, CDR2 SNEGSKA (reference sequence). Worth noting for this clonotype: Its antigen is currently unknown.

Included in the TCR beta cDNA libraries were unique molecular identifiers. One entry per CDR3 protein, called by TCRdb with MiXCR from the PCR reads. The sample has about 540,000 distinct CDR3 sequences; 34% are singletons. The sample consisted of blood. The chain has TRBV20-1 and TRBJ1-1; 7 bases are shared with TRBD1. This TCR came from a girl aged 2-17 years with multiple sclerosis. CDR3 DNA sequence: TGCAGCCTTGGGACAGTCACGAGGGGGAACACTGAAGCTTTCTTT. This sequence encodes CSLGTVTRGNTEAFF.